The following is a T cell receptor (beta chain) sequence with its context. Its cognate antigen is unknown. This sample is drawn from a study of cytomegalovirus exposure and HLA in healthy donors. The PCR made use of 60 Vbeta and 13 Jbeta primers. Clones were sequenced by immunoSEQ multiplex PCR, and TCRdb holds only the in-frame ones, with some missing. The table includes approximately 260,000 clones, around 90% detected once. V trimming: 2 bases; J trimming: 6 bases; junction bases outside the gene matches: 3. This CDR3 is 14 amino acids long. CDR1 is SEHNR, CDR2 FQNEAQ, per germline (reference sequence). Findings and caveats of the study: Within a later analysis, the majority of CMV-associated TCR beta chains appeared HLA-restricted. In an earlier analysis, about 90% or about 30%: the productive usage of most TCR beta V segments.

The sample was PBMCs. This rearrangement joins TRBV7-9 to TRBJ2-2; TRBD1 aligns across 7 bases. The TCR was taken from a girl aged 2-10 years in good health and CMV-seronegative. CDR3 sequence: CASSLNGQAGELFF. The CDR3, as DNA: TGTGCCAGCAGCTTAAACGGACAGGCCGGGGAGCTGTTTTTT.